These 13 T cell receptor beta chains were sequenced from one sample in a study of blood T cell repertoires in COVID-19. This table comes from immunoSEQ multiplex PCR, and its TCRdb copy is limited to in-frame clones, with some not included. The table lists 64,000 or so clones, roughly 80% of them singletons. Sequenced input: peripheral blood. The receptors originated from a human donor in a cohort sampled during active COVID-19.

Notes on this clone: A read error may produce the germline difference seen at one junction end. The rearrangement links TRBV3-1 (or the pseudogene TRBV3-2) to TRBJ2-2; D uncertain. The CDR3 runs 16 residues. Germline V gives CDR1 LGHDT, CDR2 YNNKEL (reference sequence). CDR3: CASSQVHTVNAGELFF. The CDR3 nucleotides are TGTGCCAGCAGCCAAGTCCATACAGTGAACGCCGGGGAGCTGTTTTTT.

This clone was found once. CDR3 in DNA: TGTGCCAGCAGTTACCCCAGGAATGCGACCCAGTACTTC. Amino acids: CASSYPRNATQYF. The rearrangement links TRBV6-2 or TRBV6-3 to TRBJ2-5; no definite D call. The CDR3 sequence is 13 residues long. Trimming stripped 2 bases from V and 7 bases from J, with 11 bases between. Germline CDR1 reads MNHEY; CDR2 reads SVGEGT.

The V gene is TRBV9, the J gene TRBJ1-2; TRBD1 matches 8 bases. From germline, CDR1 is SGDLS and CDR2 YYNGEE. The CDR3 length is 13 residues. V lost 5 bases and J lost 9; bases outside the gene matches: 9. This CDR3 reads CASSSDRGRRYTF. As DNA, the CDR3 is TGTGCCAGCAGTTCCGACAGGGGAAGGCGCTACACCTTC.

The J gene is TRBJ2-1, the V gene TRBV21-1; no DNA check was done on the table's D call, TRBD2. TRBV21-1 is deemed a pseudogene. The CDR3 is 24 residues long. The CDR3 DNA sequence: TGTGCCAGCGAAGATAAGAACCCCAAGCCGGGACCGGATGATAGCGGGGGGTACTACAATGAGCAGTTCTTC. Translating it yields CASEDKNPKPGPDDSGGYYNEQFF.

Only a few counts were recorded for this clone. The CDR3 reads CASRYPGLAGGGDTQYF. As DNA, the CDR3 is TGTGCCAGCAGATACCCGGGACTAGCGGGGGGGGGAGATACGCAGTATTTT. The V and J genes are TRBV11-2 and TRBJ2-3, with 16 bases matching TRBD2. The CDR3 totals 17 residues. V was pared by 6 bases and J by 5 bases, with 8 bases of the junction left unmatched. Germline V gene sequence: CDR1 SGHAT, CDR2 FQNNGV.

This clone was seen just once. V gene TRBV19 combines with J gene TRBJ1-2; 7 bases map to TRBD1. The ends lost 10 bases at V and 5 bases at J; junction bases unmatched: 4. Germline lookup yields CDR1 LNHDA and CDR2 SQIVND (reference sequence). This CDR3 is built from 11 residues. The CDR3 DNA is TGTGCCACCTACAGGGGATATGGCTACACCTTC. Amino acids: CATYRGYGYTF.

The chain recombines TRBV5-8 with TRBJ1-2, with no clear D. V was cut by 0 bases and J by 7 bases, with 4 bases left in between. Germline CDR1 SGHTS, CDR2 YDEGEE. This CDR3 has 11 amino acids. The CDR3 bases are TGTGCCAGCAGCTTGGTCCGTGGCTACACCTTC. This gives the protein CASSLVRGYTF.

The chain is built from TRBV14 and TRBJ2-7; 9 nucleotides match TRBD2. Germline V gene lookup returns CDR1 SGHDN and CDR2 FVKESK. J was trimmed by 5 bases and V by 0 bases; bases with no gene match: 14. This CDR3 spans 18 amino acids. The DNA for the CDR3 is TGTGCCAGCAGCCAAGACTCCCTTATTCTAGCGGGAAGAAACGAGCAGTACTTC. As protein: CASSQDSLILAGRNEQYF.

V gene TRBV24-1 combines with J gene TRBJ2-3, with a possible D match to TRBD2 (7 bases). In germline, CDR1 is KGHDR, CDR2 SFDVKD. This CDR3 comprises 14 residues. V lost 8 bases and J 3 bases, leaving 14 bases between the germline ends. The CDR3 sequence is CATNRGAGTDTQYF. DNA for the CDR3: TGTGCCACCAATCGGGGGGCCGGAACAGATACGCAGTATTTT.

The rearrangement joins TRBV7-9 to TRBJ1-1; D call uncertain. CDR3 length: 12 residues. V lost 6 bases and J lost 10, with 15 bases in between. Germline V gene lookup returns CDR1 SEHNR and CDR2 FQNEAQ (reference sequence). The CDR3 protein is CASRRDGYGAFF. CDR3 in DNA: TGTGCCAGCAGACGGGATGGCTACGGAGCTTTCTTT.

This clone was detected once. V and J are TRBV5-4 and TRBJ2-7; the match to TRBD2 covers 10 bases. From germline, CDR1 is SGHNT and CDR2 YYREEE (reference sequence). The CDR3 spans 14 residues. J was trimmed by 5 bases and V by 6 bases; bases with no gene match: 8. CDR3 bases: TGTGCCAGCACCTTTAGCGGGAGGAGGGACGAGCAGTACTTC. The encoded protein is CASTFSGRRDEQYF.

The chain recombines TRBV28 with TRBJ2-1; 13 nucleotides match TRBD2. The CDR3 is made up of 16 amino acids. CDR1 and CDR2 (germline): MDHEN, SYDVKM. Unmatched junction bases numbered 10, after V lost 5 bases and J lost 9 bases. As DNA, the CDR3 is TGTGCCAGCAGTGTGATTCGGACTAGCGGGAGTGGTGAGCAGTTCTTC. This translates into CASSVIRTSGSGEQFF.

The chain couples TRBV7-2 to TRBJ1-5, with D perhaps matching TRBD1 (5 bases). The CDR3 runs to 15 residues. The germline V gene encodes CDR1 SGHTA and CDR2 FQGNSA. V lost 5 bases and J 0 bases, leaving 11 bases between the germline ends. CDR3 in DNA: TGTGCCAGCAGCCTGGGGCGGTATAGCAATCAGCCCCAGCATTTT. Translated: CASSLGRYSNQPQHF.